These T cell receptor beta chains were read from a single sample in a study of blood T cell repertoires in COVID-19. Sequencing was performed with immunoSEQ multiplex PCR; in TCRdb, only in-frame clones are kept and a portion is missing. The table shows approximately 440,000 clones, with 80% to 95% occurring only once. Sequencing input: PBMCs or T cells enriched from blood (not recorded which). Receptor source: a man between 18 and 29 years old who had recovered from COVID-19. Both conserved end residues are part of each CDR3. A D gene is named only where the DNA matches it firmly. Not every row has a clone size; where given, it reads once, few, many or a size class.

cdr3_nt: TGCGCCAGCAGTTCGGGCGGGGAGACCCAGTACTTC
cdr3_aa: CASSSGGETQYF
d_call: -
clone_size: once
v_call: TRBV5-1
j_call: TRBJ2-5

cdr3_nt: TGCAGTGCTGGACTAGCTGGAGAGCAGTACTTC
cdr3_aa: CSAGLAGEQYF
d_call: TRBD2
clone_size: -
v_call: TRBV20-1
j_call: TRBJ2-7

cdr3_nt: TGTGCCAGCAGGCCAGGGGGGAATCAGCCCCAGCATTTT
cdr3_aa: CASRPGGNQPQHF
d_call: TRBD1
clone_size: -
v_call: TRBV12-3/TRBV12-4
j_call: TRBJ1-5

cdr3_nt: TGCGCCAGCAGCCCTGGACAGACGAACACTGAAGCTTTCTTT
cdr3_aa: CASSPGQTNTEAFF
d_call: -
clone_size: -
v_call: TRBV5-1
j_call: TRBJ1-1

cdr3_nt: TGCGCCAGCAGCCTGACTTACGAATCCACAGATACGCAGTATTTT
cdr3_aa: CASSLTYESTDTQYF
d_call: -
clone_size: -
v_call: TRBV4-1
j_call: TRBJ2-3

cdr3_nt: TGTGCCAGCAGCAAAGGGGGCAGGGACAGGGGATGTAACTATGGCTACACCTTC
cdr3_aa: CASSKGGRDRGCNYGYTF
d_call: -
clone_size: -
v_call: TRBV21-1
j_call: TRBJ1-2

cdr3_nt: TGTGCCAGCGGGGCCAACACCGGGGAGCTGTTTTTT
cdr3_aa: CASGANTGELFF
d_call: -
clone_size: -
v_call: TRBV7-9
j_call: TRBJ2-2

cdr3_nt: TGTGCCAGCAGTGAATCTGGGGGCAACACTGAAGCTTTCTTT
cdr3_aa: CASSESGGNTEAFF
d_call: -
clone_size: -
v_call: TRBV25-1
j_call: TRBJ1-1

cdr3_nt: TGTGCCAGCAGTTTATCCTCGATCCGGTCCCTTGCGGGAAACACCATATATTTT
cdr3_aa: CASSLSSIRSLAGNTIYF
d_call: -
clone_size: -
v_call: TRBV27
j_call: TRBJ1-3

cdr3_nt: TGTGCCAGCAGTCGGACAGGGACGGGTCAGCCCCAGCATTTT
cdr3_aa: CASSRTGTGQPQHF
d_call: TRBD1
clone_size: -
v_call: TRBV6-5
j_call: TRBJ1-5

cdr3_nt: TGTGCCAGCAGAGTTTCCGAGCGTTCACCCCTCCACTTT
cdr3_aa: CASRVSERSPLHF
d_call: -
clone_size: -
v_call: TRBV6-5
j_call: TRBJ1-6

cdr3_nt: TGTGCCTCAGGGTCGGTCTATGGCTACACCTTC
cdr3_aa: CASGSVYGYTF
d_call: -
clone_size: -
v_call: TRBV11-2
j_call: TRBJ1-2

cdr3_nt: TGTGCCAGCTCACCATCGGGGAAGGAGAATCAGCCCCAGCATTTT
cdr3_aa: CASSPSGKENQPQHF
d_call: -
clone_size: -
v_call: TRBV18
j_call: TRBJ1-5

cdr3_nt: TGTGCCAGCAGTCCTGACAGGGAGCGAGATCAGCCCCAGCATTTT
cdr3_aa: CASSPDRERDQPQHF
d_call: TRBD1
clone_size: -
v_call: TRBV28
j_call: TRBJ1-5

cdr3_nt: TGTGCCAGCAGCCCCCCCAGGGTTAGCAATCAGCCCCAGCATTTT
cdr3_aa: CASSPPRVSNQPQHF
d_call: -
clone_size: -
v_call: TRBV21-1
j_call: TRBJ1-5

cdr3_nt: TGTGCCAGCTCGCAAAGCGAAAACACTGAAGCTTTCTTT
cdr3_aa: CASSQSENTEAFF
d_call: -
clone_size: few
v_call: TRBV18
j_call: TRBJ1-1

cdr3_nt: TGTGCCAGCAGTTTTTCCGGGACAGTTTACAATGGCTACACCTTC
cdr3_aa: CASSFSGTVYNGYTF
d_call: TRBD1
clone_size: -
v_call: TRBV27
j_call: TRBJ1-2

cdr3_nt: TGCGCCAGCAGCTTGGGGACCGGGGGGGCCTGGAATGAGCAGTTCTTC
cdr3_aa: CASSLGTGGAWNEQFF
d_call: TRBD2
clone_size: -
v_call: TRBV5-1
j_call: TRBJ2-1

cdr3_nt: TGTGCCAGCAGCCCTGCGTCGTTGAACGAGCAGTACTTC
cdr3_aa: CASSPASLNEQYF
d_call: -
clone_size: -
v_call: TRBV27
j_call: TRBJ2-7

cdr3_nt: TGTGCCAGCAGCCCCCGGACTAGCGGGGGGGCCACAGATACGCAGTATTTT
cdr3_aa: CASSPRTSGGATDTQYF
d_call: TRBD2
clone_size: few
v_call: TRBV11-2
j_call: TRBJ2-3

cdr3_nt: TGTGCCATCGGAGAGGGTAACAATCAGCCCCAGCATTTT
cdr3_aa: CAIGEGNNQPQHF
d_call: -
clone_size: -
v_call: TRBV2
j_call: TRBJ1-5

cdr3_nt: TGTGCCAGCAGCCCCGGGGAATGGGACAGGCTCACAGATACGCAGTATTTT
cdr3_aa: CASSPGEWDRLTDTQYF
d_call: TRBD1
clone_size: -
v_call: TRBV9
j_call: TRBJ2-3

cdr3_nt: TGTGCCAGCAGCTTAACTGGTACGGGCTACGAGCAGTACTTC
cdr3_aa: CASSLTGTGYEQYF
d_call: -
clone_size: -
v_call: TRBV7-3
j_call: TRBJ2-7

cdr3_nt: TGTGCCAGCAGTTTATCCTCCGGGGATCAGCCCCAGCATTTT
cdr3_aa: CASSLSSGDQPQHF
d_call: -
clone_size: -
v_call: TRBV27
j_call: TRBJ1-5

cdr3_nt: TGTGCCACCGCTCTTACTAGCGGGGGGGGTGAGCAGTTCTTC
cdr3_aa: CATALTSGGGEQFF
d_call: TRBD2
clone_size: -
v_call: TRBV24-1
j_call: TRBJ2-1

cdr3_nt: TGTGCCAGCAGCGGGATACTAGCCGGGGAGCTGTTTTTT
cdr3_aa: CASSGILAGELFF
d_call: -
clone_size: -
v_call: TRBV9
j_call: TRBJ2-2

cdr3_nt: TGTGCCAGCGGGCTCAATCAGCCCCAGCATTTT
cdr3_aa: CASGLNQPQHF
d_call: -
clone_size: -
v_call: TRBV27
j_call: TRBJ1-5

cdr3_nt: TGTGCCAGCAGCTTAGAGGGCGACTATGGCTACACCTTC
cdr3_aa: CASSLEGDYGYTF
d_call: -
clone_size: -
v_call: TRBV11-2
j_call: TRBJ1-2

cdr3_nt: TGCGCCAGCAGCCAATTACAGGGCGAGAAGCCCCAGCATTTT
cdr3_aa: CASSQLQGEKPQHF
d_call: -
clone_size: few
v_call: TRBV4-1
j_call: TRBJ1-5

cdr3_nt: TGTGCCTGGATTGCCATGCTGAGCTCCTACAATGAGCAGTTCTTC
cdr3_aa: CAWIAMLSSYNEQFF
d_call: -
clone_size: once
v_call: TRBV30
j_call: TRBJ2-1

cdr3_nt: TGTGCCACCTCAACCGGGACAGATAACACTGAAGCTTTCTTT
cdr3_aa: CATSTGTDNTEAFF
d_call: TRBD1
clone_size: -
v_call: TRBV10-3
j_call: TRBJ1-1

cdr3_nt: TGTGCCAGCAGTCCGCCGGACAGGGTCAAAGATACGCAGTATTTT
cdr3_aa: CASSPPDRVKDTQYF
d_call: TRBD1
clone_size: -
v_call: TRBV28
j_call: TRBJ2-3

cdr3_nt: TGTGCCAGTAGTATAGAGCGCAGGGCCAATCAGCCCCAGCATTTT
cdr3_aa: CASSIERRANQPQHF
d_call: -
clone_size: -
v_call: TRBV19
j_call: TRBJ1-5

cdr3_nt: TGTGCCAGCAGCCGGACAGGGCGAAGCACCGGGGAGCTGTTTTTT
cdr3_aa: CASSRTGRSTGELFF
d_call: TRBD1
clone_size: -
v_call: TRBV5-6
j_call: TRBJ2-2

cdr3_nt: TGTGCCAGCAGTAATCCGGGACAACTAGCCTACGAGCAGTACTTC
cdr3_aa: CASSNPGQLAYEQYF
d_call: -
clone_size: -
v_call: TRBV27
j_call: TRBJ2-7

cdr3_nt: TGCGCCAGCAGCTTGGCCGAGACAGGGCTAACCGCCGGCTACACCTTC
cdr3_aa: CASSLAETGLTAGYTF
d_call: TRBD1
clone_size: -
v_call: TRBV5-1
j_call: TRBJ1-2

cdr3_nt: TGTGCCAGCAGCCTATCGACAGGGACGCACGGCTACACCTTC
cdr3_aa: CASSLSTGTHGYTF
d_call: TRBD1
clone_size: -
v_call: TRBV7-9
j_call: TRBJ1-2

cdr3_nt: TGTGCCAGCAGTTACTCCTCCATAGTATCAGATACGCAGTATTTT
cdr3_aa: CASSYSSIVSDTQYF
d_call: -
clone_size: once
v_call: TRBV6-2/TRBV6-3
j_call: TRBJ2-3